This T cell receptor (beta chain) was captured in a study of T cell changes during pregnancy in multiple sclerosis (dated by TCRdb to between 2018 and 2020). Regarding the study in general: Changes in the T cell repertoire over the course of pregnancy were examined in this study in women with multiple sclerosis.

Libraries were made using the immunoSEQ multiplex PCR assay. What TCRdb holds here is the immuneACCESS table cut down to in-frame rearrangements. Part of the clones is not present; checked against another copy, under half of the missing clones reflect an unresolved V gene, and the others are unexplained. Within this sample are 45,000 to 60,000 clones, with roughly 90% of them counted one time only. Just over 3% of the sample lies in the top ten. Per the germline V gene, MNHNS is the CDR1 and SASEGT is the CDR2. Reading from cysteine to phenylalanine, the CDR3 counts 15 amino acids. CDR3 DNA only is kept here, 45 bases in frame from base 1. V loses 5 bases at its end and J loses 4 bases; junction bases beyond the gene matches: 7. About this clone: Its specific antigen is unknown. One base away there is no much larger clone; base qualities are not given.

This clonotype was sampled from a female donor with multiple sclerosis, enrolled in a pregnancy study. The material was CD8+ T cells from peripheral blood mononuclear cells, obtained before pregnancy. The receptor chain draws on TRBV6-1 and TRBJ2-1; 8 middle bases align to TRBD2. In nucleotide form, the sequence is TGTGCCAGCAGTCCGCGACTAGCGCCTTACAATGAGCAGTTCTTC. Its product reads: CASSPRLAPYNEQFF.